The present T cell receptor beta chain was sequenced within a study of shared clonotypes between healthy human individuals. The split of CD4+ cells yielded CD45RA+ naive and CD45RA-negative memory subsets. Losses at the gene ends were 7 bases for V and 0 bases for J; bases not matched to a gene: 9. The CDR3 runs 16 residues. CDR1 is SGHRS and CDR2 is YFSETQ in the germline V gene. Some clones are missing from TCRdb's copy, which holds only in-frame ones; the method was immunoSEQ multiplex PCR. The sample lists roughly 1,100,000 clones; roughly 75% were seen once. The genes are TRBV5-1 and TRBJ2-3, with TRBD2 matching over 9 bases. This clonotype was sampled from a man aged 18 to 30 in good health. The sequenced material came from memory CD4+ T cells sorted from blood. Indicated subset: CD45RA-negative fraction. This CDR3 is CASGNSGSPSTDTQYF. As DNA, the CDR3 is TGCGCCAGCGGGAATAGCGGGAGCCCTAGCACAGATACGCAGTATTTT.